This TCR beta chain was recovered during a study of PD-L1 blockade in urothelial cancer. Time point specified: peripheral blood 6 weeks after treatment start. Germline V CDR1 and CDR2: ENHRY, SYGVKD. The CDR3 is 14 amino acids. V lost 7 bases, J lost 7 bases, and 20 bases lay in between. The investigators introduced synthetic TCR analog templates into each PCR as spikes. Produced via immunoSEQ multiplex PCR; TCRdb's table is partial and in-frame only. This sample has about 91,000 clones, with around four fifths found just once. The TCR was taken from a man aged 70 or older with urothelial cancer. This specimen consisted of PBMCs, obtained around atezolizumab (anti-PD-L1) treatment. The gene calls are TRBV10-3 and TRBJ2-7; a weak D match, TRBD1 (7 bases). CDR3 loop: CAIKGSRGVGEQYF. In DNA form, the CDR3 reads TGTGCCATCAAGGGTAGCAGGGGGGTCGGGGAGCAGTACTTC.